This T cell receptor (beta chain) is drawn from a study of regulatory T cells in long-lasting Graves disease. Arm-PCR with iRepertoire HTBI primers amplified the CDR3 regions for these TCR beta libraries. TCRdb passed the multiplex PCR reads through MiXCR, listing each CDR3 protein once. The data contain 300,000 to 400,000 distinct CDR3 sequences, about 20% of them singletons. This clonotype was observed many times. V dropped 4 bases and J dropped 4; count of bases not matched to a gene: 4. CDR3 length equals 14 residues. Germline-derived CDR1 and CDR2 are SNHLY and FYNNEI. Time point: persistent/refractory GD, antithyroid drugs over 5 years with positive TRAb. After RNA was extracted from PBMCs, the TCR library was made from it.

V and J are TRBV2 and TRBJ1-5, with 7 bases identical to TRBD1. The receptor was derived from a female donor with Graves disease. Sequencing was performed on peripheral blood mononuclear cells (PBMCs), taken when the disease was refractory, from a patient treated with antithyroid drugs. Here the CDR3 reads CASSGTGQNQPQHF. Written as DNA, the CDR3 is TGTGCCAGCAGTGGGACAGGTCAGAATCAGCCCCAGCATTTT.